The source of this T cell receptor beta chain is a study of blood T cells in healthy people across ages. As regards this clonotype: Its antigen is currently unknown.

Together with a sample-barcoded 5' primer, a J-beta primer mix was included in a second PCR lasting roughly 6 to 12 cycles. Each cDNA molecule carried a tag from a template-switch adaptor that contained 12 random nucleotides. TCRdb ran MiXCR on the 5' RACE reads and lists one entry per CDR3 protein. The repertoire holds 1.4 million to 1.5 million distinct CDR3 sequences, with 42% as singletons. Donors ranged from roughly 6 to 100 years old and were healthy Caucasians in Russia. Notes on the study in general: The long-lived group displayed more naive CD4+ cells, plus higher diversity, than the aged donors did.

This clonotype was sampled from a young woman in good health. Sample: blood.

CDR3 nucleotide sequence: TGCAGCGTTGACCGGGCCGGACACGAGCAGTACTTC. Translating gives CSVDRAGHEQYF. This chain connects TRBV29-1 to TRBJ2-7; D gene uncertain. This CDR3 comprises 12 residues. Germline V lookup: CDR1 SQVTM, CDR2 ANQGSEA. The ends were cut back, 3 bases at V and 5 bases at J, with 11 bases in the middle.